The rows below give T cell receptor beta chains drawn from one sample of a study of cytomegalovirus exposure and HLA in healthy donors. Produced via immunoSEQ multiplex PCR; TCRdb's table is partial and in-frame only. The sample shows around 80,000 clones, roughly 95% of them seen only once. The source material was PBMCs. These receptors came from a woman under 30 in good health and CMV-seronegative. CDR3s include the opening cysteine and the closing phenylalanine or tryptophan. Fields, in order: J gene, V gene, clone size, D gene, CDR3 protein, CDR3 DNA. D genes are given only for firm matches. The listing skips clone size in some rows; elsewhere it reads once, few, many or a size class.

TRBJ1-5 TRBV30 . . CAWSGTAGQPQHF TGTGCCTGGAGTGGGACAGCGGGACAGCCCCAGCATTTT
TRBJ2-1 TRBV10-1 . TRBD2 CASSGKGLAFANEQFF TGCGCCAGCAGTGGTAAAGGACTAGCGTTCGCGAATGAGCAGTTCTTC
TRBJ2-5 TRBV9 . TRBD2 CASSVSSGRETQYF TGTGCCAGCAGCGTCTCTAGCGGTCGGGAGACCCAGTACTTC
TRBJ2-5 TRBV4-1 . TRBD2 CASSRHPGLAGDGETQYF TGCGCCAGCAGCCGCCATCCGGGACTAGCGGGAGATGGGGAGACCCAGTACTTC
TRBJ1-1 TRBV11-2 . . CASTKPDRRSLNTEAFF TGTGCCAGCACAAAGCCCGACAGGAGGTCCTTGAACACTGAAGCTTTCTTT
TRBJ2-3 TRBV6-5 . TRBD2 CASSPGTSRSDTQYF TGTGCCAGCAGTCCCGGGACTAGCAGATCAGATACGCAGTATTTT
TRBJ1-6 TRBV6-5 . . CASSYRHGNSPLHF TGTGCCAGCAGTTACAGACACGGAAATTCACCCCTCCACTTT
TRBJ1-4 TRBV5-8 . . CASSLSGKTGEKLFF TGTGCCAGCAGCTTATCCGGGAAGACGGGCGAAAAACTGTTTTTT
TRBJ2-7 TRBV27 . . CASSPHPWGRYGQYF TGTGCCAGCAGTCCGCACCCATGGGGGAGGTACGGGCAGTACTTC
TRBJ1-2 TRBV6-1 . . CASSEGRRDGYTF TGTGCCAGCAGTGAAGGGAGACGGGATGGCTACACCTTC
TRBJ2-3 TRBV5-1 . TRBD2 CASSSGLAGVGTQYF TGCGCCAGCAGCTCGGGACTAGCGGGGGTCGGTACGCAGTATTTT
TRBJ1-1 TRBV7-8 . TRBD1 CASSYSRRGPSEAFF TGTGCCAGCAGCTACTCCCGGAGGGGGCCCTCTGAAGCTTTCTTT
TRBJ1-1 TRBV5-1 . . CASSPRGANTEAFF TGCGCCAGCAGCCCTCGCGGAGCGAACACTGAAGCTTTCTTT
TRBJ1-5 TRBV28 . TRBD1 CASSLAKGARGQPQHF TGTGCCAGCAGTTTGGCGAAGGGGGCGCGGGGTCAGCCCCAGCATTTT
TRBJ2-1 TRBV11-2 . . CASSPRGWGLYNEQLF TGTGCCAGCAGCCCCCGGGGATGGGGACTCTACAATGAGCAGCTCTTC
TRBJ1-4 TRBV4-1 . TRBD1 CASSQPPGQGGTNEKLFF TGCGCCAGCAGCCAACCCCCTGGACAGGGAGGAACTAATGAAAAACTGTTTTTT
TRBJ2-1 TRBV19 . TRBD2 CASSIIPSGGYNEQFF TGTGCCAGTAGTATAATCCCTAGCGGGGGCTACAATGAGCAGTTCTTC
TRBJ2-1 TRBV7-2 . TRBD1 CASRIGQGFYNEQFF TGTGCCAGCAGAATTGGACAGGGCTTTTACAATGAGCAGTTCTTC
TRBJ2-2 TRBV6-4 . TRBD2 CASSDSSGSTGELFF TGTGCCAGCAGTGACTCGAGCGGGAGCACCGGGGAGCTGTTTTTT
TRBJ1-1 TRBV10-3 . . CAISGPNTEAFF TGTGCCATCAGTGGTCCAAACACTGAAGCTTTCTTT
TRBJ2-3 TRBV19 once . CASSIVSRRGGTLDTQYF TGTGCCAGTAGTATTGTATCCCGGCGCGGAGGGACGTTGGATACGCAGTATTTT
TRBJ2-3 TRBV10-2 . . CASSLGAPTDTQYF TGCGCCAGCAGTCTGGGGGCACCCACAGATACGCAGTATTTT
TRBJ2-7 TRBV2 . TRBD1 CASSPLSGGDPYEQYF TGTGCCAGCAGTCCCCTTTCAGGGGGCGATCCCTACGAGCAGTACTTC
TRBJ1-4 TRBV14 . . CASSSTLRSNEKLFF TGTGCCAGCAGCTCGACTCTGAGGAGTAATGAAAAACTGTTTTTT
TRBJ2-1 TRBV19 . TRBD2 CASSTILAGEYVSKQFF TGTGCCAGTAGCACCATCCTAGCGGGGGAATATGTAAGTAAGCAGTTCTTC
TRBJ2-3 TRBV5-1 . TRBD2 CASSLRREGDTQYF TGCGCCAGCAGCCTTAGACGGGAGGGCGATACGCAGTATTTT
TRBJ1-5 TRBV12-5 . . CASGLTASGPQHF TGTGCTAGTGGTTTGACCGCATCGGGGCCCCAGCATTTT
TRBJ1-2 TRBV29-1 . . CSARGGYGYTF TGCAGCGCCAGAGGGGGCTATGGCTACACCTTC
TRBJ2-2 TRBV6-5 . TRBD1 CASSSYRGHTGELFF TGTGCCAGCAGTTCCTACAGGGGCCACACCGGGGAGCTGTTTTTT
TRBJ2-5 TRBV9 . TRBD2 CASSVLWGSGAQETQYF TGTGCCAGCAGCGTCCTCTGGGGTAGCGGGGCCCAAGAGACCCAGTACTTC
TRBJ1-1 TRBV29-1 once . CSVDRRGADTEAFF TGCAGCGTTGACCGCAGGGGAGCAGACACTGAAGCTTTCTTT
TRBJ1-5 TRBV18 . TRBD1 CASSLDRVQPQHF TGTGCCAGCTCACTCGACAGGGTTCAGCCCCAGCATTTT
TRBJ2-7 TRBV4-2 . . CASSPHLGGDYEQYF TGTGCCAGCAGCCCTCATTTAGGGGGGGACTACGAGCAGTACTTC
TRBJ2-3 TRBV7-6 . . CASSLGAGDTQYF TGTGCCAGCAGCTTAGGCGCCGGAGATACGCAGTATTTT
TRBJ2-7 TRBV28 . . CASSLAGTYEQYF TGTGCCAGCAGTTTGGCCGGGACCTACGAGCAGTACTTC
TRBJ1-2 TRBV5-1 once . CASSPGTGVGDTF TGCGCCAGCAGCCCTGGGACGGGAGTCGGTGACACCTTC
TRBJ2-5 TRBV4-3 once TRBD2 CASSQDSGGGETQYF TGCGCCAGCAGCCAAGATAGCGGGGGGGGAGAGACCCAGTACTTC
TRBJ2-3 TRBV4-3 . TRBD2 CASSLLAGTADTQYF TGCGCCAGCAGCCTTTTAGCGGGGACGGCAGATACGCAGTATTTT
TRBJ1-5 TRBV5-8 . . CASSSRGSQATPNQPQHF TGTGCCAGCAGCTCCCGAGGGTCTCAGGCGACACCGAATCAGCCCCAGCATTTT
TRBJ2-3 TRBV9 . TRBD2 CASSAGLADTDTQYF TGTGCCAGCAGCGCAGGACTAGCGGACACAGATACGCAGTATTTT
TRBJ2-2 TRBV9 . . CASSVVRGTNTGELFF TGTGCCAGCAGCGTAGTCAGGGGCACTAACACCGGGGAGCTGTTTTTT
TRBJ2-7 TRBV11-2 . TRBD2 CASSLVGPSGSRYEQYF TGTGCCAGCAGCTTAGTAGGTCCTAGCGGGAGTCGGTACGAGCAGTACTTC
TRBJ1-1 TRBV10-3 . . CAISESPQGNTEAFF TGTGCCATCAGTGAGTCACCACAGGGAAACACTGAAGCTTTCTTT
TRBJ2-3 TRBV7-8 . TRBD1 CASSLTQGAQYF TGTGCCAGCAGCTTAACCCAGGGGGCGCAGTATTTT
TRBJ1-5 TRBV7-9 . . CASSLVSHRDSRQNQPQHF TGTGCCAGCAGCTTAGTCTCCCACAGGGATTCTCGACAAAATCAGCCCCAGCATTTT
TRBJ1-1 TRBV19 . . CASRTQGGTEAFF TGTGCCAGTAGAACACAGGGAGGGACTGAAGCTTTCTTT
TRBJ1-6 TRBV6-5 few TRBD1 CASSYRTGVENSPLHF TGTGCCAGCAGTTACCGGACAGGGGTCGAAAATTCACCCCTCCACTTT
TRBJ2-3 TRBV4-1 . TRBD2 CASSQATSGRAQDTQYF TGCGCCAGCAGCCAGGCGACTAGCGGGAGGGCCCAAGATACGCAGTATTTT
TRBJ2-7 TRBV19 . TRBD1 CASSHRGNEQYF TGTGCCAGTAGCCACAGGGGAAACGAGCAGTACTTC